This record covers a single T cell receptor beta chain. Its antigen remains unknown. This sequence may be a read error, since a much larger clone differs from it by one base. The sample is drawn from a study of post-analysis software for immune sequencing data. Regarding the study as a whole: Higher frequency in patients than in controls was seen for five TRBV segments, with TRBV5-6, TRBV5-1 and TRBV20-1 among them. Controls showed significantly higher normalized Chao1 diversity than did multiple sclerosis patients.

Tagging with unique molecular identifiers was a feature of the TCR beta cDNA libraries. The source material, about 0.9 to 11 million T cells, gave rise to about 460,000 cDNA molecules. A single record per CDR3 protein comes from TCRdb applying MiXCR to the PCR reads. The sample has 750,000 to 950,000 distinct CDR3 sequences, approximately 57% seen once. The CDR3 is 16 amino acids. Germline V gene data show CDR1 as SEHNR and CDR2 as FQNEAQ (reference sequence). The source material was blood. This rearrangement joins TRBV7-9 to TRBJ2-1, with 9 bases fitting TRBD2. This receptor was obtained from a girl between 5 and 17 years old with multiple sclerosis. The CDR3: CASSLSLAGVNNGQFF. For the CDR3, the DNA is TGTGCCAGCAGCTTAAGCTTAGCGGGAGTGAACAATGGGCAGTTCTTC.